This T cell receptor (beta chain) comes out of a study of CD8 T cells in ankylosing spondylitis. TCRdb ran MiXCR on the 5' RACE reads and lists one entry per CDR3 protein. The repertoire has hundreds of thousands of distinct CDR3 sequences, 32% of them found once; the top ten carry about 4.2%. This CDR3 spans 11 amino acids. The germline CDR1 and CDR2 sequences are MNHNY and SVGAGI (reference sequence). Trimming removed 7 bases from V and 5 bases from J, with 5 bases in between. Turning to this clonotype: The antigen is not known.

Study conclusions and caveats: Disease-linked clones were CD8+ and relatively rare in peripheral blood. Some motif variants had been reported before (in reactive arthritis synovial fluid and blood). Clones tied to disease were said to be significantly enriched in matched ankylosing spondylitis synovial fluid.

The source of this sequence is a male donor with ankylosing spondylitis or in good health (not recorded which). The sample consisted of blood, either unsorted or a sorted T cell fraction (not recorded which). V and J are TRBV6-6 and TRBJ2-2; D is ambiguous. CDR3 bases: TGTGCCAGCACCTGGACCGGGGAGCTGTTTTTT. It codes for CASTWTGELFF.